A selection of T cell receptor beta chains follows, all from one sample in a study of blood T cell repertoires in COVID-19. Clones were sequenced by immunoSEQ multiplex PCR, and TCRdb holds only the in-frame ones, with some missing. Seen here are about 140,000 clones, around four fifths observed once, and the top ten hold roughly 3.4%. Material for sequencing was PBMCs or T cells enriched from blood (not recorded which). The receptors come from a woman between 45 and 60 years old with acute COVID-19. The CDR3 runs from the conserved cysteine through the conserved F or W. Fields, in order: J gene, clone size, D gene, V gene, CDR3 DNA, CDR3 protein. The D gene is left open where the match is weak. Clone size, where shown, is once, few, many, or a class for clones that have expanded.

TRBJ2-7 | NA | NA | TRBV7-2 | TGTGCCAGCAGCTTAGCGGGGACAATAGCACTCTACGAGCAGTACTTC | CASSLAGTIALYEQYF
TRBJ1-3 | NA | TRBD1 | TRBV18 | TGTGCCAGCTCACCAGGACTTCCCGGGACAGGGAACGGAAACACCATATATTTT | CASSPGLPGTGNGNTIYF
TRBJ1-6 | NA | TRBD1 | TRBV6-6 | TGTGCCAGCAGAACCGGGACAGGCGGTTCACCCCTCCACTTT | CASRTGTGGSPLHF
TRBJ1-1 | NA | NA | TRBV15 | TGTGCCACCAGCAGAGATACGGGGGGGACTGAAGCTTTCTTT | CATSRDTGGTEAFF
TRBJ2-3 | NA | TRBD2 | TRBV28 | TGTGCCAGCAGTTTACACAGCGGGGGGAGCACAGATACGCAGTATTTT | CASSLHSGGSTDTQYF
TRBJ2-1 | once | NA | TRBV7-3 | TGTGCCAGCAGCTTAGGGTTTAGTGCGGAGAATGAGCAGTTCTTC | CASSLGFSAENEQFF
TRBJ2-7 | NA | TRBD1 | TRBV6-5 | TGTGCCAGCAGTTACGCTACGGGACAGGGTTACGAGCAGTACTTC | CASSYATGQGYEQYF
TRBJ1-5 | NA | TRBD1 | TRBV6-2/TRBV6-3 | TGTGCCAGCAGTTCCACAGGGGCGGTTCAGCCCCAGCATTTT | CASSSTGAVQPQHF
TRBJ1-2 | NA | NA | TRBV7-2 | TGTGCCAGCAGCTTAGCGTCCCAGGGGATGAGGTTAGACTATGGCTACACCTTC | CASSLASQGMRLDYGYTF
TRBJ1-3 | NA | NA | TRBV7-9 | TGTGCCTGGACGAGATTTAGTGGGGCGGACACCATATATTTT | CAWTRFSGADTIYF